This T cell receptor (beta chain) was documented in a study of vaccination and CD4 T cells after COVID-19 (dated 2022 in TCRdb). A note on the overall study: Convalescent patients had a positive SARS-CoV-2 result on nasal swab PCR, and of these patients, 8 or 9 had mild disease and one had severe disease. Post-vaccine blood samples were obtained a median of roughly 75 days after the second vaccine dose, with a range of about 12 to 241 days. In control cultures, a CEFX viral epitope pool was used as positive control, an HIV-1 Nef peptide pool was used as negative control, or no peptide was added. In the convalescent cohort there were six males and four females, among whom were two Hispanic individuals, seven Caucasians, two Asians and one multiracial person. Each participant got two doses of either the Pfizer-BioNTech BNT162b2 vaccine (n=8) or the Moderna mRNA-1273 vaccine (n=2). Post-COVID blood samples from convalescent patients were collected a median of about 110 days after diagnosis, with a range of roughly 30 to 161 days. Overlapping spike peptide pools from SARS-CoV-2 and from the common cold coronaviruses HCoV-NL63, HCoV-OC43 and HCoV-229E were used as culture stimuli. The spike-specific CD4+ TCR repertoire was compared before and after mRNA vaccination in approximately ten COVID-19 convalescent patients and a handful of infection-naive healthy vaccine recipients.

Library prep was done by PCR. TCR sequencing of DNA from cultured CD4+ T cells used the Oncomine TCR Beta short-read assay at the Johns Hopkins FTIC core. The QIAamp micro DNA kit was used to extract genomic DNA from the cultured CD4+ T cells. Oncomine TCR Beta libraries from cultured CD4+ T cells were pooled using unique dual indexes and sequenced on an Illumina iSeq 100. The paper's data handling went like this. Non-productive sequences were removed, and CDR3s not starting with C, not ending with F or W, or shorter than 7 amino acids were discarded. The MANAFEST web application identified antigen-specific clonotypes by comparing peptide-stimulated wells against reference wells and other culture wells. To be called positive, a clone needed an FDR below 0.05, an odds ratio above 5, and a productive frequency above 0.1% in at least two of three replicate wells. Cross-reactive clonotypes were defined as significantly expanded in both SARS-CoV-2 spike wells and at least one common cold coronavirus spike condition. CDR3 homology was assessed with Levenshtein distances (stringdist) and unrooted phylogenetic trees (ape) in R version 3.6.1. TCRdb applied fastp at Q25 and MiXCR to the public reads, then kept only in-frame beta chains. Every entry covers one CDR3 protein and lists the most common genes and DNA from its rows. These V and J calls rely on TCRdb rather than the paper's analysis. Recorded for this sample are tens of thousands of distinct CDR3 sequences; about 45% of them occurred a single time. In total, the top ten clones hold around 14% of the sample.

This clonotype was counted only a few times. Its specific antigen is unknown. No clone much larger than this one lies a single base away; base qualities are absent. According to the study, the label for this sample's treatment or condition signals: 10-day PBMC culture with coronavirus spike peptide pools or control peptides (ViraFEST assay). The ViraFEST assay was used in the study, in which antigen-specific T cells were expanded with peptide pools and expanded clonotypes were subsequently identified by TCR sequencing. Positive SARS-CoV-2 PCR tests in the convalescent patients dated from March to December 2020, before Alpha, Beta and Delta variants emerged in the United States. Each well held approximately 2 million PBMCs cultured in IMDM containing around 5.1% human AB serum and around 10 IU/ml IL-2, with about 10 ug/ml peptide pools added. On days 3 and 7, half of the culture medium was replaced with fresh IL-2-containing medium. After nine to eleven days of culture, CD4+ T cells were isolated by negative selection with the EasySep CD4+ T cell isolation kit. Ficoll-Paque Plus gradient centrifugation was used to isolate PBMCs from whole blood, and the isolated PBMCs were then either used fresh or cryopreserved at -140C. Triplicate wells were generally used for each culture condition.

Overall study results and their limits: The median number of SARS-CoV-2-reactive clonotypes rose from 20 to 25 after infection to about 40 after vaccination, but the change was not significant. In convalescent patients, a median about 86% of post-vaccine SARS-CoV-2-reactive clones were detected only after vaccination, suggesting vaccine-specific priming. Of the vaccine-specific clones found in convalescent patients, nearly all (304 of 307) were mono-reactive for SARS-CoV-2 spike instead of being cross-reactive with common cold coronaviruses. The number of convalescent patients in the study was relatively small, and the study did not examine early timepoints following natural infection.

The CDR3 runs 17 residues from the cysteine to the phenylalanine. Only the CDR3 DNA stays, 51 bases, in frame from base 1. CDR1 and CDR2 (MNHEY, SVGAGI) derive from the germline V gene. The germline ends are 13 bases apart after V is trimmed by 0 bases and J by 1 base. The sequence was obtained from a human donor who had recovered from COVID-19. The sequenced sample was CD4+ T cells from blood, cultured in vitro. The chain was built from TRBV6-5 and TRBJ1-3; D gene: possibly TRBD1, on 6 matching bases. The DNA is as follows: TGTGCCAGCAGTTACTCCCCAGGGGTCAGGTCTGGAAACACCATATATTTT. It codes for CASSYSPGVRSGNTIYF.